Below, 10 T cell receptor beta chains from the same sample are listed, as sequenced in a study of control samples from healthy donors and cancer patients (dated by TCRdb to the early 2020s). To prepare the library, the immunoSEQ multiplex PCR assay was applied. TCRdb provides this immuneACCESS table in a form limited to in-frame rearrangements. Some clones are lacking; in checked studies, under half of them reflect an unresolved V gene, and why the rest are absent is not known. The sample table shows more than 100,000 clones, and approximately 88% are seen once. The ten most abundant clones make up roughly 3.2% of the sample. The sequenced sample was blood. These receptors were taken from a man aged 35 to 55 in good health.

This clone was counted once. This chain uses TRBV18 with TRBJ1-2; 8 nucleotides line up with TRBD1. The CDR3 runs 15 residues. Germline CDR1 KGHSH, CDR2 LQKENI. Trimming at V came to 3 bases and at J to 1 base, leaving 4 bases not matched to a gene. The CDR3 reads CASSPPTGGNYGYTF. CDR3 DNA sequence: TGTGCCAGCTCACCGCCTACAGGGGGTAACTATGGCTACACCTTC.

J is TRBJ1-5 and V is TRBV7-8, with TRBD1 identical over 8 bases. The CDR3 loop spans 14 amino acids. Looked up from germline, CDR1 is SGHVS and CDR2 is FQNEAQ. The V and J ends lost 5 bases and 7 bases, in that order; junction bases with no gene match: 7. The CDR3 reads CASSPSRQGQPQHF. Here the CDR3 DNA reads TGTGCCAGCAGCCCATCTAGACAGGGGCAGCCCCAGCATTTT.

The chain employs TRBV19 and TRBJ1-3; perhaps TRBD1 as D (5 bases). The CDR3 is 16 amino acids. Germline V gene data show CDR1 as LNHDA and CDR2 as SQIVND (reference sequence). Trimming took 5 bases from V and 0 from J, leaving 14 bases between them. CDR3 nucleotides: TGTGCCAGTAGTCCCACGTGGGGCTTCTCTGGAAACACCATATATTTT. Its translation is CASSPTWGFSGNTIYF.

This chain links TRBV2 with TRBJ1-5, with TRBD1 matching over 9 bases. Germline V gene lookup returns CDR1 SNHLY and CDR2 FYNNEI. This CDR3 spans 14 amino acids. V lost 7 bases to trimming and J lost 7 bases; unmatched junction nucleotides: 8. The CDR3: CASTQTGGYQPQHF. The DNA for the CDR3 is TGTGCCAGCACCCAAACAGGGGGCTACCAGCCCCAGCATTTT.

This clone has a single count. CDR3 in DNA: TGCGCCAGCAGTGACCAGACAGAATATGGCTACACCTTC. This sequence encodes CASSDQTEYGYTF. The chain employs TRBV10-1 and TRBJ1-2; perhaps TRBD1 as D (5 bases). V was clipped by 3 bases and J by 5 bases, with 10 bases between them. This CDR3 is 13 amino acids long. Germline V gives CDR1 WNHNN, CDR2 SYGVQD (reference sequence).

The chain combines TRBV5-5 with TRBJ1-1; D is undetermined. V was pared by 2 bases and J by 7 bases, with 9 bases between. The CDR3 covers 12 residues. Looked up from germline, CDR1 is SGHKS and CDR2 is YYEKEE (reference sequence). In DNA form, the CDR3 reads TGTGCCAGCAGCTTAGGTGTCAGTGAAGCTTTCTTT. This codes for CASSLGVSEAFF.

The chain couples TRBV24-1 to TRBJ2-3; D unresolved. Germline V lookup: CDR1 KGHDR, CDR2 SFDVKD. CDR3 size: 13 residues. V was shortened by 8 bases and J by 4 bases, with 12 bases between the two germline ends. CDR3 residues: CATMGFVADTQYF. CDR3 nucleotides: TGTGCCACCATGGGGTTCGTGGCAGATACGCAGTATTTT.

This clone was found once. This chain connects TRBV7-6 to TRBJ1-1; tentative D call: TRBD1 (5 bases). V was clipped by 3 bases and J by 0 bases, with 8 bases between them. From germline, CDR1 is SGHVS and CDR2 FNYEAQ. The CDR3 covers 14 residues. DNA for the CDR3: TGTGCCAGCAGCTTGGGGACGATGAACACTGAAGCTTTCTTT. The encoded protein is CASSLGTMNTEAFF.

This chain joins TRBV7-9 and TRBJ1-1, with D perhaps TRBD1 (5 bases). V shed 4 bases and J shed 6 bases, with 12 bases lying between them. This CDR3 region has 13 residues. Germline-derived CDR1 and CDR2 are SEHNR and FQNEAQ (reference sequence). The DNA for the CDR3 is TGTGCCAGCAGCTCAAAGGGGAGGCCTGAAGCTTTCTTT. Translating gives CASSSKGRPEAFF.

The CDR3 reads CASSQQGAGETQYF. The CDR3 DNA reads as TGTGCCAGCAGCCAACAGGGGGCAGGGGAGACCCAGTACTTC. The chain is built from TRBV6-5 and TRBJ2-5, with TRBD1 matching 9 bases. After removal of 6 bases from V and 5 bases from J, the junction contained 7 bases not matched to a gene. The CDR3 extends over 14 amino acids. CDR1 is MNHEY, CDR2 SVGAGI, per germline.